This TCR beta chain was documented in a study of control samples from healthy donors and cancer patients. Generated by immunoSEQ multiplex PCR, the TCRdb table keeps only in-frame clones and is missing some. This table has around 150,000 clones, roughly 90% appearing once. The sequenced material came from blood. This TCR was sampled from a man aged 25-45 years in good health.

The CDR3 spells CASSFSDPGIDTQYF. DNA for the CDR3: TGTGCCAGCAGCTTTTCGGACCCCGGGATAGATACGCAGTATTTT. This chain links TRBV7-8 with TRBJ2-3; the D gene is possibly TRBD2 (5 bases). The CDR3 length is 15 residues. The V end was cut by 3 bases, the J end by 5 bases, with 15 bases between. The germline V gene encodes CDR1 SGHVS and CDR2 FQNEAQ.